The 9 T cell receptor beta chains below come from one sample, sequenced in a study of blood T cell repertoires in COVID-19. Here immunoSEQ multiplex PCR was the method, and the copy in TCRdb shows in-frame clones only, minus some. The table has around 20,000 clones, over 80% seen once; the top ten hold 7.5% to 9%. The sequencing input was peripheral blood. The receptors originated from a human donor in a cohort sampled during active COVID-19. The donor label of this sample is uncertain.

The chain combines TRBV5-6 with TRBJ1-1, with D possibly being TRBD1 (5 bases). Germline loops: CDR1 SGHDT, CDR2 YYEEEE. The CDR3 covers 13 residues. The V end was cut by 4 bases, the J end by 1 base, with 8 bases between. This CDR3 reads CASSRGENTEAFF. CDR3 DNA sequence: TGTGCCAGCAGCCGGGGGGAGAACACTGAAGCTTTCTTT. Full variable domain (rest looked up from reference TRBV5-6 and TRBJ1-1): DAGVTQSPTHLIKTRGQQVTLRCSPKSGHDTVSWYQQALGQGPQFIFQYYEEEERQRGNFPDRFSGHQFPNYSSELNVNALLLGDSALYLCASSRGENTEAFFGQGTRLTVV.

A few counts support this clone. The CDR3 sequence: CSVEFPGGHYGYTF. The CDR3 DNA sequence: TGCAGCGTTGAATTCCCGGGGGGCCACTATGGCTACACCTTC. The rearrangement joins TRBV29-1 to TRBJ1-2, with D perhaps matching TRBD1 (6 bases). The V end was cut by 2 bases, the J end by 3 bases, with 13 bases between. CDR1 and CDR2 (germline): SQVTM, ANQGSEA. The CDR3 consists of 14 residues.

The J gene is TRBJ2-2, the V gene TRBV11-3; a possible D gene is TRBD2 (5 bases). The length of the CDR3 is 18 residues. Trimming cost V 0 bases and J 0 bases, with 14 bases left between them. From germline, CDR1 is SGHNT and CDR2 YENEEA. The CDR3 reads CASSLDMGSAPNTGELFF. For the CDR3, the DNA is TGTGCCAGCAGCTTAGATATGGGGAGTGCGCCGAACACCGGGGAGCTGTTTTTT.

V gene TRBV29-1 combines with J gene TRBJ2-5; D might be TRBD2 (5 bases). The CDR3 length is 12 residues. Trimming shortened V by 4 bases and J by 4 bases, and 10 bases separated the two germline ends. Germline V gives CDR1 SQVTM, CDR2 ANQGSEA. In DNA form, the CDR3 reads TGCAGCGTTGGGAGCGGATTAGAGACCCAGTACTTC. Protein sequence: CSVGSGLETQYF.

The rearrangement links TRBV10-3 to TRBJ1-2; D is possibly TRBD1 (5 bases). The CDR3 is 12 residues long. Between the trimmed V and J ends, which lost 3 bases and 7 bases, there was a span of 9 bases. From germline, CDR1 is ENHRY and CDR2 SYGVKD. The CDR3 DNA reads TGTGCCATCAGTGAAGGGGTACCTGGCTACACCTTC. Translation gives CAISEGVPGYTF.

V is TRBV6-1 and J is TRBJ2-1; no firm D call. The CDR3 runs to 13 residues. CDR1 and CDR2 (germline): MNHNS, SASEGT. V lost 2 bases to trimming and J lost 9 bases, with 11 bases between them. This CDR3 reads CASSERVRGEQFF. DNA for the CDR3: TGTGCCAGCAGTGAACGTGTCCGAGGTGAGCAGTTCTTC.

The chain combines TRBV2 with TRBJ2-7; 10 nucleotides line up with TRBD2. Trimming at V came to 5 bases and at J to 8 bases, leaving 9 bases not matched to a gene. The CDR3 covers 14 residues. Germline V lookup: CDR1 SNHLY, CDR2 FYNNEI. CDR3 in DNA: TGTGCCAGCAGTCCAGGGCTAGCGGGAGCCAAGCAGTACTTC. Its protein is CASSPGLAGAKQYF. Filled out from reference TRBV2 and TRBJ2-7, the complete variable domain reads EPEVTQTPSHQVTQMGQEVILRCVPISNHLYFYWYRQILGQKVEFLVSFYNNEISEKSEIFDDQFSVERPDGSNFTLKIRSTKLEDSAMYFCASSPGLAGAKQYFGPGTRLTVT.

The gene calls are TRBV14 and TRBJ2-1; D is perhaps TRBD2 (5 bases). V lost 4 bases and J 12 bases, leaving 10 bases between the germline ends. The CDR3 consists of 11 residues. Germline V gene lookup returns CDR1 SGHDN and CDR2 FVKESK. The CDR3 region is CASSPSGRQFF. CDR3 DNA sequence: TGTGCCAGCAGCCCATCTGGGAGGCAGTTCTTC.

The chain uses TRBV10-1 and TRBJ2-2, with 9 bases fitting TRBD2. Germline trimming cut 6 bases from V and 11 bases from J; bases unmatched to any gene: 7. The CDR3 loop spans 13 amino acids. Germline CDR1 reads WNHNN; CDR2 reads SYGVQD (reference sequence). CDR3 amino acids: CASSDSGRFELFF. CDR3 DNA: TGCGCCAGCAGCGACAGCGGGAGGTTCGAGCTGTTTTTT.